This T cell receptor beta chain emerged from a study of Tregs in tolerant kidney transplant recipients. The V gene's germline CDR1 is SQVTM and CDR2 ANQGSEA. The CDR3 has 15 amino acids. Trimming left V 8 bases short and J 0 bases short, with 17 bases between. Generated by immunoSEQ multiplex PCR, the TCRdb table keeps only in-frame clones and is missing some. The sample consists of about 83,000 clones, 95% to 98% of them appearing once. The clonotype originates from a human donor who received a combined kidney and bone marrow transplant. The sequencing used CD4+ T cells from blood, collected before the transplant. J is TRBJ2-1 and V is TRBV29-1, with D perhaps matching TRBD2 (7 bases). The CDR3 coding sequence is TGCAGCTCAAAGGGGGGGCCAAGCTCCTACAATGAGCAGTTCTTC. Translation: CSSKGGPSSYNEQFF.